The T cell receptor (beta chain) described here comes from a study of T cells in Graves' hyperthyroidism and ophthalmopathy. Amplification of TCR beta CDR3 regions used RNA as the template. Researchers ran a first-round RT-PCR on the TCR CDR3 using the HTBI primer set. Via MiXCR, TCRdb re-called the multiplex PCR reads, giving one row per CDR3 protein. The sample records around 350,000 distinct CDR3 sequences, 17% being singletons. This clonotype has more than one count but fewer than ten. The CDR3 sequence is 15 residues long. Trimming removed 1 base at V and 5 bases at J, with 15 bases between. The specimen was blood. The TCR was taken from a woman in her 30s with Graves' hyperthyroidism that later progressed to Graves' ophthalmopathy. The V gene is TRBV12-3 or TRBV12-4, the J gene TRBJ2-7; D possibly corresponds to TRBD1 (5 bases). CDR3 in amino acids: CASSLGSGFFDEQYF. CDR3 bases: TGTGCCAGCAGTTTAGGGTCAGGGTTTTTCGACGAGCAGTACTTC.